This T cell receptor (beta chain) stems from a study of T cells in Graves' hyperthyroidism and ophthalmopathy. Notes on the study in general: A model built on 13 V-J features separated ophthalmopathy from stable hyperthyroidism.

CDR3 length: 12 residues. Germline CDR1 is MNHEY and CDR2 is SVGEGT. V gave up 5 bases and J gave up 3 bases, with 8 bases separating them. Extraction of PBMCs used roughly 9.4 ml of fresh peripheral blood. Amplified TCR beta CDR3 regions derived from RNA transcripts. During a first-round RT-PCR of the TCR CDR3, the HTBI primer set was used. From the multiplex PCR reads, TCRdb called clonotypes with MiXCR, one entry per CDR3 protein. Among about 380,000 distinct CDR3 sequences listed, roughly 20% were seen once. This clonotype was recorded at least ten times. Its specificity is not known. The sequence came from a man younger than 35 with Graves' ophthalmopathy. Sample: blood. The chain couples TRBV6-2 or TRBV6-3 to TRBJ2-7, with no clear D. DNA for the CDR3: TGTGCCAGCAGTAGGGCTTTCTACGAGCAGTACTTC. This codes for CASSRAFYEQYF.